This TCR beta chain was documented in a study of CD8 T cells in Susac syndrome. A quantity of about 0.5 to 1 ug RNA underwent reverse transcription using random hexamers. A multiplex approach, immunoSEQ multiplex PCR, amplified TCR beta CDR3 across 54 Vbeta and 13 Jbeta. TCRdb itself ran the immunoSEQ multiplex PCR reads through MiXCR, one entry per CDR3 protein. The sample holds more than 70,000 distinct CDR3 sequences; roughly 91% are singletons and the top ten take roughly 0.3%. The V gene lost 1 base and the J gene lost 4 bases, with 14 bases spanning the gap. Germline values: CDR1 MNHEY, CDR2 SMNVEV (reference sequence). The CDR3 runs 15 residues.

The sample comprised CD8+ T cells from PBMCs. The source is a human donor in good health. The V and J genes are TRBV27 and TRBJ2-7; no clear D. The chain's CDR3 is CASSLFAGSTYEQYF. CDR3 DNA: TGTGCCAGCAGTTTATTTGCCGGTAGTACTTACGAGCAGTACTTC.